The 7 T cell receptor beta chains reported below all come from one sample, sequenced in a study of Ad26.COV2.S vaccination and SARS-CoV-2 variants. The table came from immunoSEQ multiplex PCR; TCRdb's copy has only in-frame clones and leaves some out. The sample has a few hundred thousand clones; around 86% are singletons. Treatment specified: over 15 received Ad26.COV2.S at low or high dose, single or two shots; about five received placebo; per-sample allocation not given. Vaccine and placebo recipients were sampled on day 63 after the first injection. Sequencing was performed on peripheral blood, taken in a trial of Ad26.COV2.S vaccine versus placebo. These receptors were collected from a person between 18 and 59 years old who received the Ad26.COV2.S COVID-19 vaccine or a placebo.

The genes are TRBV9 and TRBJ2-3, with unresolved D. This CDR3 region has 14 residues. V lost 7 bases to trimming and J lost 3 bases, with 15 bases between them. CDR1 and CDR2 (germline): SGDLS, YYNGEE. The CDR3 reads CASLFPVWTDTQYF. The CDR3, as DNA: TGTGCCAGCCTATTTCCAGTGTGGACAGATACGCAGTATTTT.

The genes are TRBV9 and TRBJ1-5; D remains unclear. V shed 0 bases and J shed 6 bases, with 16 bases lying between them. The CDR3 covers 16 residues. Germline CDR1 SGDLS, CDR2 YYNGEE. The CDR3 nucleotides read TGTGCCAGCAGCGTAGTCGTCCCGGCATCCGGTCAGCCCCAGCATTTT. This translates into CASSVVVPASGQPQHF. Combining the CDR3 with reference TRBV9 and TRBJ1-5 gives the whole variable domain DSGVTQTPKHLITATGQRVTLRCSPRSGDLSVYWYQQSLDQGLQFLIQYYNGEERAKGNILERFSAQQFPDLHSELNLSSLELGDSALYFCASSVVVPASGQPQHFGDGTRLSIL.

The chain joins TRBV7-6 to TRBJ1-5, with 9 bases fitting TRBD1. V trimming: 5 bases; J trimming: 3 bases; junction bases outside the gene matches: 8. This CDR3 region has 16 residues. The germline V gene has CDR1 SGHVS and CDR2 FNYEAQ. CDR3 nucleotide sequence: TGTGCCAGCAGCCCCCGACAGGGGGTGGACAATCAGCCCCAGCATTTT. Its translation: CASSPRQGVDNQPQHF. Combining the CDR3 with reference TRBV7-6 and TRBJ1-5 gives the whole variable domain GAGVSQSPRYKVTKRGQDVALRCDPISGHVSLYWYRQALGQGPEFLTYFNYEAQQDKSGLPNDRFSAERPEGSISTLTIQRTEQRDSAMYRCASSPRQGVDNQPQHFGDGTRLSIL.

The chain employs TRBV4-3 and TRBJ2-2; perhaps TRBD2 as D (5 bases). Germline CDR1 is LGHNA and CDR2 is YSLEER. The V end was cut by 0 bases, the J end by 7 bases, with 12 bases between. The CDR3 loop spans 15 amino acids. The CDR3 region has the DNA TGCGCCAGCAGCCAAGATTTCAGAGGGAACGGGGAGCTGTTTTTT. It encodes CASSQDFRGNGELFF.

The V and J genes are TRBV5-4 and TRBJ1-1, with TRBD1 matching over 10 bases. Trimming cost V 4 bases and J 6 bases; bases outside gene matches: 15. The germline gives CDR1 SGHNT, CDR2 YYREEE (reference sequence). This CDR3 is 17 amino acids long. This chain's CDR3 is CASSRGGQGIGVAEAFF. The CDR3 nucleotides are TGTGCCAGCAGCCGAGGGGGACAGGGGATCGGTGTCGCTGAAGCTTTCTTT.

There are a few counts of this clone. V and J are TRBV12-5 and TRBJ1-6, with D unresolved. CDR3 length equals 13 residues. CDR1 is LGHNT, CDR2 FRNRAP, per germline. The ends were cut back, 6 bases at V and 6 bases at J, with 9 bases in the middle. The CDR3 nucleotides are TGTGCTAGTGGCCGCGAAGTTAATTCACCCCTCCACTTT. It codes for CASGREVNSPLHF.

This clone has just a few counts. The genes are TRBV5-4 and TRBJ1-3, with D perhaps matching TRBD1 (6 bases). Per the germline V gene, CDR1 is SGHNT and CDR2 is YYREEE (reference sequence). V was trimmed by 3 bases and J by 2 bases, leaving 9 bases between them. CDR3 length: 14 residues. In DNA form, the CDR3 reads TGTGCCAGCAGCTCGTCAGGGGCTGGAAACACCATATATTTT. Translating it yields CASSSSGAGNTIYF.